A single sample gave rise to the 2 T cell receptor beta chains below, sequenced in a study of shared clonotypes between healthy human individuals (TCRdb year 2020). Library creation used the immunoSEQ multiplex PCR assay. TCRdb obtained this table from immuneACCESS and retained in-frame rearrangements with V and J assigned. These tables miss some clones; where compared with another copy, unresolved V genes account for less than half of the shortfall, and the remainder is unexplained. This sample holds approximately 2.1 million clones; 85% to 95% were observed only once. Clones ranked in the top ten supply 0.35% to 0.5% of the sample. Material for sequencing was naive CD4+ T cells from PBMCs. Explained via the paper, the cell subset or site label denotes: CD45RA+ positively selected. The receptor set was obtained from a young man in good health. Some clones in this sample may be carry-over from other donors' samples.

The rearrangement links TRBV5-1 to TRBJ2-5; D possibly matches TRBD1 or TRBD2 (5 bases each). The CDR3 has 16 amino acids. Trimming removed 3 bases at V and 1 base at J, with 16 bases between. Per germline, CDR1 SGHRS and CDR2 YFSETQ. The CDR3 protein is CASSWGEGTPQETQYF. The CDR3 region has the DNA TGCGCCAGCAGCTGGGGAGAGGGGACCCCCCAAGAGACCCAGTACTTC.

A remark on this clone: The same CDR3 is also encoded by other DNA sequences in this sample. V is TRBV14 and J is TRBJ2-3; the D is unclear. Trimming shortened V by 4 bases and J by 2 bases, and 4 bases separated the two germline ends. The CDR3 extends over 12 amino acids. The germline CDR1 and CDR2 sequences are SGHDN and FVKESK. The CDR3: CASSLSTDTQYF. The CDR3 DNA sequence: TGTGCCAGCAGCCTCTCCACAGATACGCAGTATTTT.